Below are 28 T cell receptor beta chains sequenced from a single sample in a study of cytomegalovirus exposure and HLA in healthy donors. Assay used: immunoSEQ multiplex PCR; TCRdb lists only in-frame clones, some missing. The sample has over 200,000 clones, about 90% seen once. Source material: PBMCs. The receptors were gathered from a woman between 25 and 40 years old in good health and CMV-seronegative.

Here the CDR3 reads CASSYLEEAFF. The CDR3 DNA reads as TGTGCCAGCAGTTACTTGGAGGAAGCTTTCTTT. The rearrangement joins TRBV6-6 to TRBJ1-1; no firm D call. V was pared by 1 base and J by 8 bases, with 5 bases between. Germline assignment: CDR1 MNHNY and CDR2 SVGAGI (reference sequence). This CDR3 region has 11 residues.

The V and J genes are TRBV6-5 and TRBJ2-4; D possibly corresponds to TRBD2 (6 bases). The CDR3 sequence is 15 residues long. Trimming removed 2 bases from V and 4 bases from J, with 12 bases in between. The V gene's germline CDR1 is MNHEY and CDR2 SVGAGI. In DNA, the CDR3 is TGTGCCAGCAGTTACGGGCAGGGAGGTAAAAACATTCAGTACTTC. As protein: CASSYGQGGKNIQYF.

The rearrangement links TRBV5-6 to TRBJ1-5; 10 nucleotides line up with TRBD1. The germline gives CDR1 SGHDT, CDR2 YYEEEE. Losses at the gene ends were 4 bases for V and 6 bases for J; bases not matched to a gene: 4. There are 14 residues in the CDR3. As DNA, the CDR3 is TGTGCCAGCAGCGAGGGACAGGGGACTCAGCCCCAGCATTTT. The encoded protein is CASSEGQGTQPQHF.

The gene calls are TRBV4-3 and TRBJ2-5, with 7 bases lining up with TRBD2. The V gene end was trimmed by 0 bases and the J gene end by 5 bases; junction bases not matched to a gene: 6. CDR3 length: 15 amino acids. CDR1 is LGHNA, CDR2 YSLEER, per germline. The CDR3 DNA is TGCGCCAGCAGCCAAGAACCGGGGGGTCGGGAGACCCAGTACTTC. The encoded protein is CASSQEPGGRETQYF.

This sequence joins TRBV28 and TRBJ2-2; D may be TRBD2 (6 bases). CDR3 length: 15 residues. The germline V gene has CDR1 MDHEN and CDR2 SYDVKM. V was clipped by 2 bases and J by 5 bases, with 12 bases between them. This chain's CDR3 is CASSLARGATGELFF. The DNA for the CDR3 is TGTGCCAGCAGTTTAGCGCGGGGAGCAACCGGGGAGCTGTTTTTT.

This clone was seen just once. This chain connects TRBV30 to TRBJ2-2; 11 positions match TRBD2. This CDR3 has 15 residues. Germline CDR1 GTSNPN, CDR2 SVGIG (reference sequence). The V and J ends lost 0 bases and 6 bases, in that order; junction bases with no gene match: 3. The CDR3 bases are TGTGCCTGGAGTGTTTTAGCGGGAGGGGCCGGGGAGCTGTTTTTT. Translated, it gives CAWSVLAGGAGELFF.

This chain joins TRBV5-4 and TRBJ2-2; 9 bases line up with TRBD1. CDR1 and CDR2 (germline): SGHNT, YYREEE (reference sequence). Trimming took 7 bases from V and 1 from J; bases not matched to a gene: 11. The CDR3 runs 17 residues. The CDR3 coding sequence is TGTGCCAGCCTCAACACTGGGGGACAGGGGAACACCGGGGAGCTGTTTTTT. Protein: CASLNTGGQGNTGELFF.

This clone was recorded only once. The chain uses TRBV11-2 and TRBJ1-5, with 7 nucleotides matching TRBD1. Germline CDR1 and CDR2: SGHAT and FQNNGV. The CDR3 runs to 15 residues. Trimming at V came to 5 bases and at J to 4 bases, leaving 8 bases not matched to a gene. CDR3 DNA sequence: TGTGCCAGCAGCCCTGCCGGGACAGAAAATCAGCCCCAGCATTTT. This sequence encodes CASSPAGTENQPQHF.

The CDR3 bases are TGCAGCGTTGAAGATTTATCGGGAGAGACAGATACGCAGTATTTT. Its protein is CSVEDLSGETDTQYF. V gene TRBV29-1 combines with J gene TRBJ2-3, with a tentative D call TRBD2 (6 bases). Germline V gene sequence: CDR1 SQVTM, CDR2 ANQGSEA. The CDR3 consists of 15 residues. The ends were cut back, 0 bases at V and 3 bases at J, with 13 bases in the middle.

The chain recombines TRBV11-3 with TRBJ2-5; possibly TRBD1 for D (5 bases). Germline V gives CDR1 SGHNT, CDR2 YENEEA. CDR3 length equals 15 residues. The V end was cut by 3 bases, the J end by 2 bases, with 13 bases between. CDR3 nucleotides: TGTGCCAGCAGCTTTGTAGGGGCAACACAAGAGACCCAGTACTTC. As protein: CASSFVGATQETQYF. Supplemented by reference TRBV11-3 and TRBJ2-5, the full variable domain reads EAGVVQSPRYKIIEKKQPVAFWCNPISGHNTLYWYLQNLGQGPELLIRYENEEAVDDSQLPKDRFSAERLKGVDSTLKIQPAELGDSAVYLCASSFVGATQETQYFGPGTRLLVL.

V usage is TRBV28 and J usage is TRBJ2-7, with 10 bases matching TRBD2. CDR3 size: 15 residues. The ends lost 10 bases at V and 7 bases at J; junction bases unmatched: 16. Looked up from germline, CDR1 is MDHEN and CDR2 is SYDVKM. CDR3 bases: TGTGCCACTTGGAGTGCTAGCGGGAGTCCCGGTGAGCAGTACTTC. This gives the protein CATWSASGSPGEQYF.

The chain has TRBV19 and TRBJ2-1; 7 bases are shared with TRBD2. Germline values: CDR1 LNHDA, CDR2 SQIVND (reference sequence). V dropped 4 bases and J dropped 0; count of bases not matched to a gene: 6. The length of the CDR3 is 16 residues. The CDR3 is CASSRASGGSYNEQFF. The CDR3 coding sequence is TGTGCCAGTAGTAGGGCTAGCGGAGGCTCCTACAATGAGCAGTTCTTC.

V and J are TRBV5-8 and TRBJ2-5, with 7 bases matching TRBD1. J was trimmed by 2 bases and V by 4 bases; bases with no gene match: 2. CDR3 size: 13 residues. CDR1 and CDR2 from the germline V gene are SGHTS and YDEGEE. The CDR3 nucleotides are TGTGCCAGCAGCCGACAGGGACAAGAGACCCAGTACTTC. Translation gives CASSRQGQETQYF.

The gene calls are TRBV5-4 and TRBJ2-3, with TRBD2 matching 14 bases. The CDR3 has 18 residues. CDR1 and CDR2 (germline): SGHNT, YYREEE (reference sequence). The V gene end was trimmed by 4 bases and the J gene end by 3 bases; junction bases not matched to a gene: 10. CDR3 sequence reads: CASSGPGTSGRSTDTQYF. As DNA, the CDR3 is TGTGCCAGCAGCGGCCCCGGGACTAGCGGGAGATCGACAGATACGCAGTATTTT.

This clone came up once. The V and J genes are TRBV5-1 and TRBJ2-3; TRBD2 might be the D (5 bases). This CDR3 is built from 16 residues. Deletions cut 4 bases from V and 3 bases from J, with 18 bases between. The germline V gene encodes CDR1 SGHRS and CDR2 YFSETQ. CDR3 residues: CASSVGLREGTDTQYF. The CDR3 coding sequence is TGCGCCAGCAGCGTCGGACTCCGAGAGGGTACAGATACGCAGTATTTT. The whole variable domain, filled in from reference TRBV5-1 and TRBJ2-3, reads KAGVTQTPRYLIKTRGQQVTLSCSPISGHRSVSWYQQTPGQGLQFLFEYFSETQRNKGNFPGRFSGRQFSNSRSEMNVSTLELGDSALYLCASSVGLREGTDTQYFGPGTRLTVL.

This chain joins TRBV7-8 and TRBJ2-2; D perhaps matches TRBD1 (6 bases). This CDR3 spans 16 amino acids. The V gene lost 7 bases and the J gene lost 5 bases, with 20 bases spanning the gap. Germline V gene lookup returns CDR1 SGHVS and CDR2 FQNEAQ. CDR3 region: CASNEAGLGGTGELFF. CDR3 DNA sequence: TGTGCCAGCAACGAAGCAGGGCTAGGGGGTACCGGGGAGCTGTTTTTT.

The chain recombines TRBV27 with TRBJ2-3, with 7 nucleotides matching TRBD2. J was trimmed by 6 bases and V by 5 bases; bases with no gene match: 8. The germline CDR1 and CDR2 sequences are MNHEY and SMNVEV (reference sequence). The CDR3 is made up of 14 amino acids. The CDR3 region has the DNA TGTGCCAGCAGTGTGACTAGCTGGCACGATACGCAGTATTTT. This encodes CASSVTSWHDTQYF.

The V call is TRBV5-1, the J call TRBJ2-7, with unresolved D. Germline CDR1 is SGHRS and CDR2 is YFSETQ. Trimming stripped 4 bases from V and 2 bases from J, with 10 bases between. The CDR3 covers 13 residues. The DNA of the CDR3 is TGCGCCAGCAGCAAAGACTGGGCCTACGAGCAGTACTTC. It translates to CASSKDWAYEQYF.

CDR3 DNA: TGTGCCAGCAGTTTACCCCAGGCCAAAAATGAGCAGTTCTTC. Its protein product is CASSLPQAKNEQFF. The chain carries TRBV28 and TRBJ2-1; D gene unclear. There are 14 residues in the CDR3. Trimming took off 2 bases at V and 7 bases at J, with 12 bases between the two ends. Germline lookup yields CDR1 MDHEN and CDR2 SYDVKM.

The genes are TRBV6-1 and TRBJ2-1, with 13 bases that match TRBD2. CDR3 length equals 13 residues. Looked up from germline, CDR1 is MNHNS and CDR2 is SASEGT. The V segment lost 4 bases and the J segment 13 bases; nucleotides outside the gene matches: 4. CDR3 DNA: TGTGCCAGCAGTGCACTGGGACTAGCGGGACAGTTCTTC. This gives the protein CASSALGLAGQFF.

V is TRBV4-1 and J is TRBJ1-2, with D maybe TRBD1 (5 bases). CDR3 length equals 14 residues. Trimming took 0 bases from V and 3 from J, leaving 8 bases between them. Per the germline V gene, CDR1 is MGHRA and CDR2 is YSYEKL. CDR3 sequence (DNA): TGCGCCAGCAGCCAAGAGCAGGGAGACTATGGCTACACCTTC. This gives the protein CASSQEQGDYGYTF.

The chain joins TRBV7-2 to TRBJ2-2; a weak D match, TRBD2 (6 bases). The V gene's germline CDR1 is SGHTA and CDR2 FQGNSA. The germline V and J ends were trimmed by 5 bases and 3 bases, with 10 bases remaining between them. CDR3 length equals 14 residues. The CDR3 loop reads CASSVGLYTGELFF. As DNA, the CDR3 is TGTGCCAGCAGCGTGGGACTTTACACCGGGGAGCTGTTTTTT.

As for this clone: The junction departs from the called germline gene at one end, perhaps through a read error. This same CDR3 is encoded by further DNA sequences in the sample. This sequence joins TRBV29-1 and TRBJ2-3; perhaps TRBD2 as D (6 bases). CDR3 size: 13 residues. Germline-derived CDR1 and CDR2 are SQVTM and ANQGSEA. In nucleotides, the CDR3 is TGCAGCGTCGAAGGAGGGAGGACAGATACGCAGTATTTT. Its translation: CSVEGGRTDTQYF.

The chain has TRBV7-6 and TRBJ2-3; 7 nucleotides align to TRBD1. The V gene's germline CDR1 is SGHVS and CDR2 FNYEAQ. CDR3 length equals 13 residues. V lost 10 bases, J lost 0 bases, and 4 bases stayed unmatched. The CDR3 bases are TGTGCCACCGGGACAGACAGCACAGATACGCAGTATTTT. It is translated as CATGTDSTDTQYF.

This clone appeared a few times. The CDR3 region is CASSDRSYEQYF. The DNA of the CDR3 is TGTGCCAGCAGCGACAGATCCTACGAGCAGTACTTC. The chain is built from TRBV2 and TRBJ2-7, with D possibly matching TRBD1 (5 bases). Germline V gene lookup returns CDR1 SNHLY and CDR2 FYNNEI. The CDR3 spans 12 residues. V lost 6 bases and J lost 1, with 7 bases in between.

This clone was counted once. Other DNA variants within this sample encode the same CDR3. V usage is TRBV28 and J usage is TRBJ2-7, with D unclear. CDR1 is MDHEN, CDR2 SYDVKM, per germline. Trimming stripped 5 bases from V and 1 base from J, with 6 bases between. CDR3 size: 12 residues. The CDR3 nucleotides read TGTGCCAGCAGTCTAAGTTCCTACGAGCAGTACTTC. Its protein is CASSLSSYEQYF.

The chain couples TRBV9 to TRBJ1-4, with 9 positions matching TRBD1. Losses at the gene ends were 0 bases for V and 5 bases for J; bases not matched to a gene: 5. This CDR3 contains 16 residues. Per the germline V gene, CDR1 is SGDLS and CDR2 is YYNGEE. The chain's CDR3 is CASSVAPGQGNEKLFF. The CDR3 bases are TGTGCCAGCAGCGTAGCTCCGGGACAGGGAAATGAAAAACTGTTTTTT.

J is TRBJ2-2 and V is TRBV6-7, with 9 bases aligning to TRBD1. TRBV6-7 is placed among ORFs of uncertain function. The V gene end was trimmed by 0 bases and the J gene end by 6 bases; junction bases not matched to a gene: 8. CDR3 length equals 17 residues. The CDR3 protein is CASSYSKRTGVAGELFF. In DNA, the CDR3 is TGTGCCAGCAGTTACTCGAAAAGGACAGGGGTAGCCGGGGAGCTGTTTTTT.